Following are 6 T cell receptor beta chains from one sample sequenced in a study of STAT3 mutations in large granular lymphocyte leukemia. Findings and caveats of the study: In T-cell large granular lymphocyte leukemia, about half of patients showed multiple immunodominant subclonotypes.

Some clones are missing from TCRdb's copy, which holds only in-frame ones; the method was immunoSEQ multiplex PCR. The table shows tens of thousands of clones, with around three quarters occurring only once. For these TCRs, the target antigens are not known. Material for sequencing was peripheral blood mononuclear cells. These receptor sequences come from a woman between 50 and 59 years old with T-cell large granular lymphocyte leukemia. Some clones in this sample may be carry-over from other donors' samples.

The rearrangement uses TRBV4-1 and TRBJ2-7, with 8 nucleotides matching TRBD2. Per germline, CDR1 MGHRA and CDR2 YSYEKL. With V trimmed by 3 bases and J by 3 bases, 13 bases remained unmatched. The CDR3 is 17 amino acids. CDR3 residues: CASSHFRGLGADYEQYF. The CDR3 region has the DNA TGCGCCAGCAGCCATTTCCGGGGACTAGGAGCCGACTACGAGCAGTACTTC.

This rearrangement joins TRBV28 to TRBJ1-2, with 7 bases that match TRBD1. J was trimmed by 2 bases and V by 6 bases; bases with no gene match: 3. Germline CDR1 MDHEN, CDR2 SYDVKM. The CDR3 is 13 amino acids. This CDR3 is CASSLQGNYGYTF. The CDR3 DNA sequence: TGTGCCAGCAGCCTACAGGGGAACTATGGCTACACCTTC.

The chain couples TRBV18 to TRBJ2-7; 10 bases are shared with TRBD2. CDR3 length: 15 amino acids. Germline trimming cut 3 bases from V and 5 bases from J; bases unmatched to any gene: 7. The germline V gene has CDR1 KGHSH and CDR2 LQKENI. CDR3 bases: TGTGCCAGCTCACCTCCAGCGGGAGGGCTACACGAGCAGTACTTC. This translates into CASSPPAGGLHEQYF. Filled out from reference TRBV18 and TRBJ2-7, the complete variable domain reads NAGVMQNPRHLVRRRGQEARLRCSPMKGHSHVYWYRQLPEEGLKFMVYLQKENIIDESGMPKERFSAEFPKEGPSILRIQQVVRGDSAAYFCASSPPAGGLHEQYFGPGTRLTVT.

The V call is TRBV10-3, the J call TRBJ2-1; D unclear. The length of the CDR3 is 13 residues. Trimming stripped 0 bases from V and 6 bases from J, with 6 bases between. CDR1 ENHRY and CDR2 SYGVKD come from the germline V gene. CDR3 bases: TGTGCCATCAGTGAGTCTCAGTCCAATGAGCAGTTCTTC. The encoded protein is CAISESQSNEQFF.

Note on this clone: Its ends do not fully match the called genes, so a read error is possible. The chain carries TRBV5-4 and TRBJ2-7; D might be TRBD2 (6 bases). CDR3 size: 15 residues. CDR1 SGHNT and CDR2 YYREEE come from the germline V gene (reference sequence). The CDR3 region is CASSLGRGGGYEQYF. CDR3 nucleotide sequence: TGTGCCAGCAGTTTGGGGCGGGGAGGAGGTTACGAGCAGTACTTC.

The chain has TRBV4-3 and TRBJ2-3; 8 bases agree with TRBD2. Per the germline V gene, CDR1 is LGHNA and CDR2 is YSLEER. Unmatched junction bases numbered 5, after V lost 0 bases and J lost 0 bases. The CDR3 has 17 residues. DNA of the CDR3: TGCGCCAGCAGCCAAGACACTAGCGGACTTAGCACAGATACGCAGTATTTT. This sequence encodes CASSQDTSGLSTDTQYF.